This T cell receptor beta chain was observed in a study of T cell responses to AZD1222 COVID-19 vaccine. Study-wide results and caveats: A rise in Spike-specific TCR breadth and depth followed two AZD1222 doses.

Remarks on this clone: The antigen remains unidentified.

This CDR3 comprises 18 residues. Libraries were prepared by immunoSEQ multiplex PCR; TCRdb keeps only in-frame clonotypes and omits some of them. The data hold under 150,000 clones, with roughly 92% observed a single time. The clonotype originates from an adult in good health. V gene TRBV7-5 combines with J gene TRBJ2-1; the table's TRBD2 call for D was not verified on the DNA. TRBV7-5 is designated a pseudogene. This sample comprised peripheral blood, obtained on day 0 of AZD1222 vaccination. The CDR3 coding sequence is TGTGCCAGAAGCTTAGGCTGCACGGGACTAGCGGGATACAATGAGCAGTTCTTC. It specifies CARSLGCTGLAGYNEQFF.